This T cell receptor (beta chain) was documented in a study of blood T cell repertoires in COVID-19. The wider study: PBMCs, B-cell-depleted T cells, or T cells were the source of the cDNA or gDNA that made up the material.

Per the study methods: Scientists estimated how many nucleated cells there were by amplifying reference gene primers. Assay: immunoSEQ multiplex PCR; the TCRdb copy retains only in-frame clones and omits some. That table gives V, J and clone size, and the DNA gave D and trimming. The data hold 150,000 or so clones, with 75% to 90% observed a single time. The germline CDR1 and CDR2 sequences are SGHRS and YFSETQ. The CDR3 is 14 residues long. V was pared by 4 bases and J by 2 bases, with 3 bases of the junction left unmatched. This clone was picked up one time. Seattle patient enrollment occurred during active infection, with longitudinal follow-up thereafter.

The sequencing sample was made of peripheral blood. This receptor was identified in a man aged 18 to 30 with COVID-19, enrolled during active disease. The rearrangement uses TRBV5-1 and TRBJ1-2, with 9 bases fitting TRBD1. CDR3 protein: CASSLDRGNYGYTF. The CDR3 DNA follows: TGCGCCAGCAGCCTGGACAGGGGCAACTATGGCTACACCTTC.